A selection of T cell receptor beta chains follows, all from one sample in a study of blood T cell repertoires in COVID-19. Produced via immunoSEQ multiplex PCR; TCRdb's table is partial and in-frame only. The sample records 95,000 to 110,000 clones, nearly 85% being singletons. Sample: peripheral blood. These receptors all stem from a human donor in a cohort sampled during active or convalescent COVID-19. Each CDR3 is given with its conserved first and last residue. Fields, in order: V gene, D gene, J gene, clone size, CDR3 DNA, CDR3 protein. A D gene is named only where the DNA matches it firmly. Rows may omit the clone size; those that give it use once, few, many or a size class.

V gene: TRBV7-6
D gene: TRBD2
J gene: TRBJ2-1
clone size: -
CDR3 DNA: TGTGCCAGCAGCTCAACGACTAGCGGGGAGTACAATGAGCAGTTCTTC
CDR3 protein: CASSSTTSGEYNEQFF

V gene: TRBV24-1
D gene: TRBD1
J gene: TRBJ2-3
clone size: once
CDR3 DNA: TGTGCCACCAGTGACTTAGACAGGGGGAGCACAGATACGCAGTATTTT
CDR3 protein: CATSDLDRGSTDTQYF

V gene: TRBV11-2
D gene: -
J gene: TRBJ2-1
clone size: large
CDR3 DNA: TGTGCCAGCAGACAAGGGGAATTCTCCTACAATGAGCAGTTCTTC
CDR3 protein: CASRQGEFSYNEQFF

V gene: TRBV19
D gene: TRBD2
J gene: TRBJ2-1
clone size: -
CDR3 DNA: TGTGCCAGTAGTCCTCGTAGGGGACTAGCGGGGAACAATGAGCAGTTCTTC
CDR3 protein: CASSPRRGLAGNNEQFF

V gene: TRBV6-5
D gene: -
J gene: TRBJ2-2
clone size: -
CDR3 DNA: TGTGCCAGCGGACTTGGCCGCACCTACACCGGGGAGCTGTTTTTT
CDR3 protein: CASGLGRTYTGELFF

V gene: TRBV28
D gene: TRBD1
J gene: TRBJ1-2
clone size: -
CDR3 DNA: TGTGCCAGCAGTTTAAGGGGAGGGGGACAGGAAACCCGGGGCTACACCTTC
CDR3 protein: CASSLRGGGQETRGYTF

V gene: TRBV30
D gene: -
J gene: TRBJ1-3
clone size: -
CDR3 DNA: TGTGCATCCATGCGGGTGTCTGGAAACACCATATATTTT
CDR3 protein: CASMRVSGNTIYF

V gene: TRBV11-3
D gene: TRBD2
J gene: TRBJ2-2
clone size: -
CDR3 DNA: TGTGCCAGCAGCCTAGAGCGGGGGCCGTTCACCGGGGAGCTGTTTTTT
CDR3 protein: CASSLERGPFTGELFF

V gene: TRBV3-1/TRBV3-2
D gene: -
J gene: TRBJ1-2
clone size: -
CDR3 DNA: TGTGCCAGCAGCCAAGATATGGGGAGCTATGGCTACACCTTC
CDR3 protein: CASSQDMGSYGYTF

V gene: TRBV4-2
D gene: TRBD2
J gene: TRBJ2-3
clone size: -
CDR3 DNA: TGTGCCAGCAGCCACTTCGGGGGGGCCGGTGAAGATACGCAGTATTTT
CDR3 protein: CASSHFGGAGEDTQYF

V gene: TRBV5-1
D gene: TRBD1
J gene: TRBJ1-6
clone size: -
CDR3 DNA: TGCGCCAGCAGCTTGGGGACAGGGAATTCACCCCTCCACTTT
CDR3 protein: CASSLGTGNSPLHF

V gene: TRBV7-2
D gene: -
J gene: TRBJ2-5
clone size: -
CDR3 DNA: TGTGCCAGCAGCTTACTCGGGATACAAGAGACCCAGTACTTC
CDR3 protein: CASSLLGIQETQYF

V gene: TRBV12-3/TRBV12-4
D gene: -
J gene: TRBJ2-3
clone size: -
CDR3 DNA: TGTGCCAGCAGTTGGACAGTCACAGATACGCAGTATTTT
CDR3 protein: CASSWTVTDTQYF

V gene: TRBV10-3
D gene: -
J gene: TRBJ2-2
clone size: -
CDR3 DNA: TGTGCCATCAGGACCAGGGGAGGGGCGAACACCGGGGAGCTGTTTTTT
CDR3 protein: CAIRTRGGANTGELFF

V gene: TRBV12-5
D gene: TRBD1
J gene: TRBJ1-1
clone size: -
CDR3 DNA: TGTGCTAGTGGTCAGGACAGGGGTTCTGAAGCTTTCTTT
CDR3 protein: CASGQDRGSEAFF

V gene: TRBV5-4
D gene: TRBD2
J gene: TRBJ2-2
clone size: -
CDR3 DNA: TGTGCCAGCAGCTTTCTAGCGGGGGCCGGGGAGCTGTTTTTT
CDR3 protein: CASSFLAGAGELFF

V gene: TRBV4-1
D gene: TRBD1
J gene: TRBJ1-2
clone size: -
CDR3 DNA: TGCGCCAGCAGCCAAGATCCCCTTACAGGGGGTAACTATGGCTACACCTTC
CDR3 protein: CASSQDPLTGGNYGYTF

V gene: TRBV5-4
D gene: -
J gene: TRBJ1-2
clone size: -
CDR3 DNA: TGTGCCAGCAGCTTGGCCAGCTATGGCTACACCTTC
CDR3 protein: CASSLASYGYTF

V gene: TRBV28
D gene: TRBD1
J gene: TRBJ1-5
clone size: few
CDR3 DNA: TGTGCCAGCAGAAAAAGGGGACAGGGAAAATTCCAGCCCCAGCATTTT
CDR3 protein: CASRKRGQGKFQPQHF

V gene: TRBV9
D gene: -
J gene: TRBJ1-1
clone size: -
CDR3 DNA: TGTGCCAGCACCAGATTGGCCTTCTGGAGCACTGAAGCTTTCTTT
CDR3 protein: CASTRLAFWSTEAFF

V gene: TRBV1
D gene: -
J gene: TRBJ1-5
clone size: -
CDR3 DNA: TGCACCAGCAGCCAAGATCCTGATCAGCCCCAGCATTTT
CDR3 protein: CTSSQDPDQPQHF

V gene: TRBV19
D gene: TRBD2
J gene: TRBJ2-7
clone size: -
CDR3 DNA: TGTGCCAGTAGTACCAGGACTAGCAACTACGAGCAGTACTTC
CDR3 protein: CASSTRTSNYEQYF

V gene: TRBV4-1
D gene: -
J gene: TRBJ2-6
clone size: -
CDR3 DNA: TGCGCCAGCAGCCCAACCCTTCACCGGGACACTGGGGCCAACGTCCTGACTTTC
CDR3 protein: CASSPTLHRDTGANVLTF

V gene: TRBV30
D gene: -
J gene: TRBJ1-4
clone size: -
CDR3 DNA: TGTGCCTGGAGTGCTGGGACTATCGGACGAAAACTGTTTTTT
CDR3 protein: CAWSAGTIGRKLFF

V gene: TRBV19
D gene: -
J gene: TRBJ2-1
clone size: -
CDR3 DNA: TGTGCCAGCCGGGACATAGGCTCCTACAATGAGCAGTTCTTC
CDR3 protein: CASRDIGSYNEQFF

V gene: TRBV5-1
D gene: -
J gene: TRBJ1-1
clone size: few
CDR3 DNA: TGCGCCAGCAGCTTGGACAGGGTAGGTGGGGACACTGAAGCTTTCTTT
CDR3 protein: CASSLDRVGGDTEAFF

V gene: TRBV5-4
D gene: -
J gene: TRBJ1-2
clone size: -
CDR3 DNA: TGTGCCTCTTCCGCCGCAGGAGGCTATGGCTACACCTTC
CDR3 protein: CASSAAGGYGYTF

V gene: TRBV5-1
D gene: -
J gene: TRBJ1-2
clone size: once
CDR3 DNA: TGCGCCAGCAGCCCCGGGGGGGGTGATAACTATGGCTACACCTTC
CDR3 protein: CASSPGGGDNYGYTF

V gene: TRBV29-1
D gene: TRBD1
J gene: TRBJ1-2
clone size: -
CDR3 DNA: TGCAGCGTACGACCTCGGGACAGGGACTATGGCTACACCTTC
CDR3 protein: CSVRPRDRDYGYTF

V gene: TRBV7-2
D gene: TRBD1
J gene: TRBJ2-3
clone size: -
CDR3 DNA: TGTGCCAGCAGCTTCAGGGGGCGATTGGATACGCAGTATTTT
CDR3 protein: CASSFRGRLDTQYF

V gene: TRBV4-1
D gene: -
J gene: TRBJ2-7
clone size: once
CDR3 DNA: TGCGCCAGCAGCCAAGATAAGGGGCACCACCTTGAGGTCTTC
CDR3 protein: CASSQDKGHHLEVF

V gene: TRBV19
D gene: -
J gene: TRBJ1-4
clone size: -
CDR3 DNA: TGTGCCAGCGAACGACAGGCAACTAATGAAAAACTGTTTTTT
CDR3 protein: CASERQATNEKLFF

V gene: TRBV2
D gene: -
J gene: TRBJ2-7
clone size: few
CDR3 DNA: TGTGCCAGCAGTGGGCCCCAGGCAGGGGTATCCGAGCAGTACTTC
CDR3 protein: CASSGPQAGVSEQYF

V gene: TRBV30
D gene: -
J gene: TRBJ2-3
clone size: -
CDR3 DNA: TGTGCCTGGAGTGTACAGGAGCCGCGGACGCAGTATTTT
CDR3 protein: CAWSVQEPRTQYF

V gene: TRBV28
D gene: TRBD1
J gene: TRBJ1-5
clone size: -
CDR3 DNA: TGTGCCAGCAGTTTAACACAGGGGCATCAGCCCCAGCATTTT
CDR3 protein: CASSLTQGHQPQHF

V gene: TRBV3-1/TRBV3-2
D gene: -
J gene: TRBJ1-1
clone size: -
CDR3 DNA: TGTGCCAGCAGCCCCGTAGGCGGGTTGACTGAAGCTTTCTTT
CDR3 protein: CASSPVGGLTEAFF

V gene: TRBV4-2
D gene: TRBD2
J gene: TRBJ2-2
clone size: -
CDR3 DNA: TGTGCCAGCAGCCAAGTGGCAGTCGGGACTAGCAACACCGGGGAGCTGTTTTTT
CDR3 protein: CASSQVAVGTSNTGELFF

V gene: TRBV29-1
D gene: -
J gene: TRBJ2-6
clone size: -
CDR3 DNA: TGCAGCGTTGGAGGGGGTAGTGGGGCCAACGTCCTGACTTTC
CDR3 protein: CSVGGGSGANVLTF

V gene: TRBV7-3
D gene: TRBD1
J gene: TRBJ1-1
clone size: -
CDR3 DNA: TGTGCCAGCAGCCGCGGGACAGGGGGCGGCATGAACACTGAAGCTTTCTTT
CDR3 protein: CASSRGTGGGMNTEAFF